This entry concerns a single T cell receptor (beta chain). Its antigen remains unknown. Naive CD8 cells, CD45RO-negative and positively selected for CCR7, excluded terminally differentiated effector memory CD45RA+ cells. Profiling relied on immunoSEQ multiplex PCR, and the TCRdb table lists in-frame clones only, not all of them. The sample holds about 2.1 million clones, around 93% seen once. Germline lookup yields CDR1 LNHDA and CDR2 SQIVND (reference sequence). Between the trimmed V and J ends, which lost 7 bases and 5 bases, there was a span of 17 bases. The CDR3 loop spans 14 amino acids. This record comes from a study of shared clonotypes between healthy human individuals. In the study overall: Researchers assigned three CD4 naive, three CD4 memory, two CD8 naive and one CD8 memory plate to each donor.

General study results and limits: Although depth was large, rarefaction showed that sequencing of the sorted subsets was incomplete. Clonotype sharing among donors was expected to depend on sequencing depth. It was the non-shared clonotypes that had lower generation probabilities than clonotypes shared by all four donors.

The specimen was naive CD8+ T cells from PBMCs. This chain links TRBV19 with TRBJ1-2; D not resolved. The sequence came from a man aged 18-30 years in good health. Some clones in this sample may be carry-over from other donors' samples. This CDR3 reads CASTGEDPLYGYTF. Here the CDR3 DNA reads TGTGCCAGTACAGGAGAGGATCCGCTTTATGGCTACACCTTC.